This record looks at one T cell receptor beta chain sequence and its context. Its antigen remains unknown. Per sample, approximately 540 nanograms of biopsy DNA were TCRB immunosequenced. Libraries were prepared by immunoSEQ multiplex PCR; TCRdb keeps only in-frame clonotypes and omits some of them. This table has about 9,200 clones, around 80% appearing once. This record belongs to a study of T cell repertoires in ileal Crohn's disease. Germline lookup yields CDR1 LGHNA and CDR2 YNFKEQ. V lost 4 bases to trimming and J lost 0 bases, with 13 bases between them. The CDR3 runs 16 residues. Time point defined: neoterminal ileum biopsy at postoperative endoscopy, about 6 months after surgery. Overall study results and limits: Clonal expansions were more frequent in active smokers than non-smokers at surgery.

The sequencing sample was made of ileal tissue. The chain couples TRBV4-2 to TRBJ2-1; D possibly corresponds to TRBD2 (5 bases). This TCR was recovered from an adult with Crohn's disease. The CDR3 region is CASSREAVSSYNEQFF. The CDR3 nucleotides are TGTGCCAGCAGCCGAGAAGCGGTTAGCTCCTACAATGAGCAGTTCTTC.